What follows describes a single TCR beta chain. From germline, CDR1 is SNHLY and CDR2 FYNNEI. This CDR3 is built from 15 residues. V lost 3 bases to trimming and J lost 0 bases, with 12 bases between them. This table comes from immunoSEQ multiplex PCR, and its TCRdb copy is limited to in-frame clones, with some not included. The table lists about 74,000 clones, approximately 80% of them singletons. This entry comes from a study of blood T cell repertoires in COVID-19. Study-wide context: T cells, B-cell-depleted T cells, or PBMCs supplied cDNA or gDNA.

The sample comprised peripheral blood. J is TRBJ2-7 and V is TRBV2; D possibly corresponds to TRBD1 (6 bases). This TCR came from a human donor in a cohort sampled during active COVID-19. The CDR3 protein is CASSDPGQSSYEQYF. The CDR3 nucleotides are TGTGCCAGCAGTGATCCTGGACAGAGCTCCTACGAGCAGTACTTC. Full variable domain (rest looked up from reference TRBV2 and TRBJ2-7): EPEVTQTPSHQVTQMGQEVILRCVPISNHLYFYWYRQILGQKVEFLVSFYNNEISEKSEIFDDQFSVERPDGSNFTLKIRSTKLEDSAMYFCASSDPGQSSYEQYFGPGTRLTVT.